Presented here are 23 T cell receptor beta chains from one specimen sequenced in a study of T cells in Graves' hyperthyroidism and ophthalmopathy. Amplification of TCR beta CDR3 regions was performed using RNA transcripts as template. Researchers ran a first-round RT-PCR on the TCR CDR3 using the HTBI primer set. One entry per CDR3 protein results from TCRdb running MiXCR on the multiplex PCR reads. The sample includes roughly 300,000 distinct CDR3 sequences, 15% to 20% of them seen just once. Source material: blood. The source is a woman between 45 and 65 years old with Graves' hyperthyroidism.

This clonotype occurred many times. The chain links TRBV6-2 or TRBV6-3 to TRBJ2-5; D unresolved. Trimming took 2 bases from V and 5 from J, leaving 12 bases between them. The CDR3 has 14 residues. Germline CDR1 is MNHEY and CDR2 is SVGEGT. CDR3 nucleotide sequence: TGTGCCAGCAGTTACACCTTCCCAGCGGAGACCCAGTACTTC. Residues: CASSYTFPAETQYF.

This clonotype was seen many times. One junction end does not reproduce the germline sequence, and a read error may be involved. V usage is TRBV7-7 and J usage is TRBJ2-1; 8 bases fit TRBD1. The CDR3 sequence is 14 residues long. Germline V CDR1 and CDR2: SSHAT, FNYEAQ (reference sequence). The CDR3 DNA sequence: TGTGCTAGCAGCTTAGCGGACAGGGATAATGAGCAGTTCTTC. Its translation: CASSLADRDNEQFF.

Ten or more counts support this clonotype. The chain uses TRBV9 and TRBJ2-3; TRBD2 matches at 13 bases. V gave up 4 bases and J gave up 6 bases; unmatched junction bases: 5. There are 15 residues in the CDR3. Germline assignment: CDR1 SGDLS and CDR2 YYNGEE. The CDR3, as DNA: TGTGCCAGCAGCCCCGGACTAGCGGGAGTGGATACGCAGTATTTT. As protein: CASSPGLAGVDTQYF.

The J gene is TRBJ1-1, the V gene TRBV6-1; D gene unclear. The CDR3 loop spans 14 amino acids. With 8 bases removed from V and 1 base from J, the gap between germline ends came to 14 bases. Germline values: CDR1 MNHNS, CDR2 SASEGT. The CDR3 is CASLDLSRNTEAFF. The CDR3 DNA reads TGTGCCAGCTTGGACTTATCAAGGAACACTGAAGCTTTCTTT.

This clonotype was counted many times. This sequence joins TRBV28 and TRBJ1-2; 9 positions agree with TRBD1. With V trimmed by 6 bases and J by 5 bases, 13 bases remained unmatched. The CDR3 loop spans 16 amino acids. Germline-derived CDR1 and CDR2 are MDHEN and SYDVKM. The DNA for the CDR3 is TGTGCCAGCAGCTCCCGGGACAGGGCTTTCTGGTATGGCTACACCTTC. It codes for CASSSRDRAFWYGYTF.

The chain combines TRBV12-5 with TRBJ1-4; 8 nucleotides line up with TRBD1. Unmatched junction bases numbered 11, after V lost 3 bases and J lost 8 bases. This CDR3 has 16 amino acids. The V gene's germline CDR1 is LGHNT and CDR2 FRNRAP. In DNA, the CDR3 is TGTGCTAGTGGTTTCTGGACAGGGATCGTTCCCGAAAAACTGTTTTTT. Protein: CASGFWTGIVPEKLFF.

This clonotype has a handful of counts. CDR3 protein: CAISPGGATGYNEQFF. The DNA of the CDR3 is TGTGCCATCAGTCCCGGGGGGGCAACGGGCTACAATGAGCAGTTCTTC. The chain recombines TRBV10-3 with TRBJ2-1; 8 bases agree with TRBD2. Germline assignment: CDR1 ENHRY and CDR2 SYGVKD. V shed 5 bases, J shed 3 bases, and the junction held 9 bases outside the gene matches. The CDR3 consists of 16 residues.

The chain is built from TRBV28 and TRBJ2-2; no reliable D call. Trimming cost V 5 bases and J 0 bases, with 19 bases left between them. The CDR3 consists of 18 residues. CDR1 MDHEN and CDR2 SYDVKM come from the germline V gene. Written as DNA, the CDR3 is TGTGCCAGCAGTCGTGTGGTCCGAGCGACATCGAACACCGGGGAGCTGTTTTTT. Translating it yields CASSRVVRATSNTGELFF.

This clonotype was recorded at least ten times. The gene calls are TRBV5-6 and TRBJ2-3; D possibly corresponds to TRBD2 (6 bases). Germline loops: CDR1 SGHDT, CDR2 YYEEEE. The CDR3 loop spans 15 amino acids. Trimming removed 4 bases at V and 1 base at J, with 13 bases between. The CDR3 DNA reads TGTGCCAGCAGCCCAGTCGGGGAGGGCACAGATACGCAGTATTTT. Its protein product is CASSPVGEGTDTQYF.

This clonotype was seen many times. The J gene is TRBJ2-1, the V gene TRBV7-9; 12 bases are a match to TRBD2. This CDR3 spans 19 amino acids. Germline loops: CDR1 SEHNR, CDR2 FQNEAQ (reference sequence). With 5 bases clipped from V and 0 bases from J, the junction kept 11 bases outside the gene matches. CDR3 DNA: TGTGCCAGCAGCCCTCACCGCCTAGCGGGGGGGAGCTCCTACAATGAGCAGTTCTTC. Translation gives CASSPHRLAGGSSYNEQFF.

This clonotype has at least ten counts. The rearrangement uses TRBV5-5 and TRBJ2-3, with D unclear. The germline V gene encodes CDR1 SGHKS and CDR2 YYEKEE (reference sequence). The CDR3 runs 13 residues. Trimming removed 4 bases at V and 6 bases at J, with 12 bases between. The CDR3 loop reads CASSHPSSDTQYF. DNA of the CDR3: TGTGCCAGCAGCCATCCTTCGAGCGATACGCAGTATTTT.

This clonotype was counted between two and nine times. This chain connects TRBV4-1 to TRBJ1-5, with a tentative D call TRBD1 (5 bases). Germline CDR1 is MGHRA and CDR2 is YSYEKL. The CDR3 runs 16 residues. Trimming pared 5 bases from V and 6 bases from J, leaving 20 bases between. The CDR3 here is CASSSGGVGKGQPQHF. The CDR3 DNA sequence: TGCGCCAGCAGCTCGGGGGGGGTAGGCAAGGGTCAGCCCCAGCATTTT.

The table lists this clonotype with many counts. The chain combines TRBV12-3 or TRBV12-4 with TRBJ1-3; possible D gene TRBD1, 6 bases. V was trimmed by 7 bases and J by 4 bases, leaving 14 bases between them. CDR3 length: 14 residues. The CDR3 reads CASTKTGRGNTIYF. In DNA, the CDR3 is TGTGCCAGCACCAAAACAGGGAGGGGAAACACCATATATTTT.

Ten or more counts support this clonotype. The V and J genes are TRBV30 and TRBJ2-5; D is unclear. The CDR3 contains 13 residues. Trimming removed 2 bases from V and 5 bases from J, with 12 bases in between. The germline CDR1 and CDR2 sequences are GTSNPN and SVGIG (reference sequence). CDR3 coding DNA: TGTGCCTGGAGTATACAGCCCGGGGAGACCCAGTACTTC. It yields the protein CAWSIQPGETQYF.

The rearrangement uses TRBV19 and TRBJ1-5; D is possibly TRBD1 (5 bases). CDR1 is LNHDA, CDR2 SQIVND, per germline (reference sequence). The V gene lost 3 bases and the J gene lost 0 bases, with 12 bases spanning the gap. This CDR3 contains 16 residues. CDR3 loop: CASSIYGGASNQPQHF. CDR3 nucleotides: TGTGCCAGTAGTATTTATGGAGGGGCTAGCAATCAGCCCCAGCATTTT.

There are a few counts of this clonotype. The chain joins TRBV10-3 to TRBJ2-1; 8 positions agree with TRBD2. The germline CDR1 and CDR2 sequences are ENHRY and SYGVKD. The V and J ends lost 3 bases and 8 bases, in that order; junction bases with no gene match: 9. The CDR3 sequence is 15 residues long. Here the CDR3 reads CAISELSGGQDEQFF. The DNA for the CDR3 is TGTGCCATCAGTGAACTTTCGGGGGGGCAGGATGAGCAGTTCTTC.

This clonotype was seen many times. The V call is TRBV10-3, the J call TRBJ1-1; D is unresolved. Germline assignment: CDR1 ENHRY and CDR2 SYGVKD. CDR3 length: 13 amino acids. Trimming pared 4 bases from V and 4 bases from J, leaving 10 bases between. CDR3 sequence (DNA): TGTGCCATCAGTGTGCAGCCTTCCACTGAAGCTTTCTTT. Amino acid sequence: CAISVQPSTEAFF.

The CDR3, as DNA: TGCAGTGCTAGAAATGTGGGGCCTGAGCAGTTCTTC. Translating it yields CSARNVGPEQFF. V is TRBV20-1 and J is TRBJ2-1; tentatively, D is TRBD1 (5 bases). The V end was cut by 2 bases, the J end by 9 bases, with 11 bases between. Per the germline V gene, CDR1 is DFQATT and CDR2 is SNEGSKA (reference sequence). The CDR3 length is 12 residues.

This clonotype showed up just a few times. The chain's CDR3 is CASSPLTNANTGELFF. CDR3 coding DNA: TGTGCCAGCTCACCATTAACCAACGCGAACACCGGGGAGCTGTTTTTT. This chain links TRBV18 with TRBJ2-2; D call uncertain. V lost 2 bases and J lost 0, with 10 bases in between. The CDR3 runs 16 residues. The germline V gene encodes CDR1 KGHSH and CDR2 LQKENI.

Here the CDR3 reads CASSSGLAGAGNEQFF. The CDR3 DNA is TGTGCCAGCAGCTCCGGACTAGCGGGAGCTGGCAATGAGCAGTTCTTC. The chain links TRBV7-3 to TRBJ2-1; 13 bases map to TRBD2. The J segment lost 6 bases and the V segment lost 4 bases, leaving 6 bases of the junction unmatched. The germline V gene encodes CDR1 SGHTA and CDR2 FQGTGA. The CDR3 spans 16 residues.

In this sample, this clonotype turned up many times. The chain recombines TRBV20-1 with TRBJ2-7, with 9 bases that match TRBD1. CDR1 and CDR2 from the germline V gene are DFQATT and SNEGSKA (reference sequence). The V and J ends lost 5 bases and 7 bases, in that order; junction bases with no gene match: 12. The CDR3 extends over 14 amino acids. The DNA for the CDR3 is TGCAGTGCTTCTGCCGGGACAGGGCTCCCGGAGCAGTACTTC. Translating it yields CSASAGTGLPEQYF.

This clonotype was detected once. The V and J genes are TRBV29-1 and TRBJ2-1; 8 bases line up with TRBD2. Per germline, CDR1 SQVTM and CDR2 ANQGSEA. CDR3 length: 14 residues. The V and J ends lost 6 bases and 8 bases, in that order; junction bases with no gene match: 12. The CDR3 nucleotides read TGCAGCGTCGTTTTAGCGGGGAGGGGCTATGAGCAGTTCTTC. Amino acid sequence: CSVVLAGRGYEQFF.

This chain links TRBV10-3 with TRBJ2-3; 11 bases map to TRBD1. Germline trimming cut 6 bases from V and 4 bases from J; bases unmatched to any gene: 6. The CDR3 contains 15 residues. The germline V gene encodes CDR1 ENHRY and CDR2 SYGVKD. The CDR3 DNA sequence: TGTGCCATCAGACCGGGACAGGGGGATTCAGATACGCAGTATTTT. Translated: CAIRPGQGDSDTQYF.